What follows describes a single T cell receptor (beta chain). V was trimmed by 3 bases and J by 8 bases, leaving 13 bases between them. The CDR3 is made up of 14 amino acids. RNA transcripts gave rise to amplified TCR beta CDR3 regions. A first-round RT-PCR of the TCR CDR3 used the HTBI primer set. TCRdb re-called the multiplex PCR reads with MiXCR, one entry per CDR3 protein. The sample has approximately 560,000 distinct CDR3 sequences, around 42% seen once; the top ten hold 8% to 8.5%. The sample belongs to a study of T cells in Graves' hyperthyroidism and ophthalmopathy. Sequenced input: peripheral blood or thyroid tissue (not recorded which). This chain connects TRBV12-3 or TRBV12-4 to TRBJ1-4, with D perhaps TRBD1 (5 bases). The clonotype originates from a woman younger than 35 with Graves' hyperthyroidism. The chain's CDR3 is CASSFDSPGEKLFF. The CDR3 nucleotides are TGTGCCAGCAGTTTCGACAGCCCAGGGGAAAAACTGTTTTTT.